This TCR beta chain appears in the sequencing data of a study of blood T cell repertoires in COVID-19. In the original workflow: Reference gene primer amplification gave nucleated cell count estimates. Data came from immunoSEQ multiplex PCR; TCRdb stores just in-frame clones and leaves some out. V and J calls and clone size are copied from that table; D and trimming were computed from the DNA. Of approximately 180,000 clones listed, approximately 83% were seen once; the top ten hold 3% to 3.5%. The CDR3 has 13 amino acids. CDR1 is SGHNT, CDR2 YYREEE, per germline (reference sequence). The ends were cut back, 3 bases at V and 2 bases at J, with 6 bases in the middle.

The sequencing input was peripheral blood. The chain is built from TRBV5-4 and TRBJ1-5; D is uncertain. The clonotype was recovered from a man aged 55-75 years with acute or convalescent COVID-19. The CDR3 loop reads CASSSGGNQPQHF. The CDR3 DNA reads TGTGCCAGCAGCTCCGGTGGCAATCAGCCCCAGCATTTT.